The 26 T cell receptor beta chains reported below all come from one sample, sequenced in a study of beta chain features in type 1 diabetes. Expressed TCRB transcripts were sequenced because the entire RNA isolate underwent reverse transcription. The table came from immunoSEQ multiplex PCR; TCRdb's copy has only in-frame clones and leaves some out. The sample holds about 410,000 clones, 14% seen once. Sequencing input: naive CD4+ T cells from blood. The receptors were gathered from a man aged 25-45 years in good health.

The chain has TRBV13 and TRBJ2-7, with TRBD2 matching over 12 bases. V was pared by 1 base and J by 0 bases, with 10 bases of the junction left unmatched. CDR1 and CDR2 from the germline V gene are PRHDT and FYEKMQ (reference sequence). The CDR3 loop spans 19 amino acids. The CDR3 DNA follows: TGTGCCAGCAGCTTAGTATTGCCGGCGACTAGCGGGAGCTCCTACGAGCAGTACGTC. It specifies CASSLVLPATSGSSYEQYV.

This clone turned up a few times. At the DNA level, this CDR3 is encoded by other sequences in the same sample as well. For the CDR3, the DNA is TGTGCCAGCAGCGTAGGACTAGCGGAATACAATGAGCAGTTCTTC. This gives the protein CASSVGLAEYNEQFF. The V call is TRBV9, the J call TRBJ2-1, with 9 bases fitting TRBD2. Germline V gene data show CDR1 as SGDLS and CDR2 as YYNGEE. With V trimmed by 0 bases and J by 4 bases, 2 bases remained unmatched. This CDR3 has 15 residues.

This clone was seen repeatedly, ten times or more. The rearrangement uses TRBV4-3 and TRBJ2-7; 8 positions match TRBD1. This CDR3 region has 15 residues. The germline V gene has CDR1 LGHNA and CDR2 YSLEER. Trimming took 4 bases from V and 0 from J; bases not matched to a gene: 5. CDR3 in amino acids: CASSRGQGNSYEQYF. The CDR3, as DNA: TGCGCCAGCAGCCGAGGACAGGGAAACTCCTACGAGCAGTACTTC.

This clone has only a few counts. V is TRBV5-4 and J is TRBJ1-1, with D perhaps matching TRBD1 (5 bases). This CDR3 has 14 amino acids. Germline CDR1 and CDR2: SGHNT and YYREEE (reference sequence). The V gene lost 2 bases and the J gene lost 1 base, with 9 bases spanning the gap. CDR3 nucleotides: TGTGCCAGCAGCTTACGACAGAAGAACACTGAAGCTTTCTTT. Protein: CASSLRQKNTEAFF. Full variable domain (missing parts from reference TRBV5-4 and TRBJ1-1): ETGVTQSPTHLIKTRGQQVTLRCSSQSGHNTVSWYQQALGQGPQFIFQYYREEENGRGNFPPRFSGLQFPNYSSELNVNALELDDSALYLCASSLRQKNTEAFFGQGTRLTVV.

This chain connects TRBV9 to TRBJ2-7; 12 nucleotides align to TRBD2. CDR1 and CDR2 from the germline V gene are SGDLS and YYNGEE. V was clipped by 2 bases and J by 3 bases; unmatched bases: 3. The CDR3 sequence is 15 residues long. The CDR3 sequence is CASSVTSGGHYEQYF. CDR3 sequence (DNA): TGTGCCAGCAGCGTTACTAGCGGGGGGCACTACGAGCAGTACTTC.

This clone was detected a few times. This rearrangement joins TRBV15 to TRBJ1-1; weak D call: TRBD1 (5 bases). This CDR3 spans 15 amino acids. V was pared by 5 bases and J by 1 base, with 14 bases between. Germline CDR1 reads LNHNV; CDR2 reads YYDKDF (reference sequence). The CDR3 DNA follows: TGTGCCACCAGCCGGCCCCAGGGTTCGAACACTGAAGCTTTCTTT. This translates into CATSRPQGSNTEAFF.

This rearrangement joins TRBV15 to TRBJ2-7; 9 nucleotides agree with TRBD1. This CDR3 contains 15 residues. V shed 10 bases, J shed 3 bases, and the junction held 13 bases outside the gene matches. CDR1 LNHNV and CDR2 YYDKDF come from the germline V gene (reference sequence). The CDR3 coding sequence is TGTGCCAGCTCTCCAAAACGGGACAGGGTCTACGAGCAGTACTTC. It specifies CASSPKRDRVYEQYF.

In DNA, the CDR3 is TGTGCCAGCAGCGTAGGCGGGGTGAGGTACCACAATGAGCAGTTCTTC. Protein: CASSVGGVRYHNEQFF. The gene calls are TRBV9 and TRBJ2-1, with D maybe TRBD2 (6 bases). The V gene's germline CDR1 is SGDLS and CDR2 YYNGEE. The CDR3 spans 16 residues. Trimming pared 0 bases from V and 5 bases from J, leaving 15 bases between.

This clone was seen more than once but under ten times. V and J are TRBV5-1 and TRBJ1-2; D gene ambiguous. CDR3 length equals 14 residues. Germline V gene data show CDR1 as SGHRS and CDR2 as YFSETQ. Trimming removed 0 bases at V and 4 bases at J, with 10 bases between. CDR3 region: CASSLEAAGYGYTF. CDR3 coding DNA: TGCGCCAGCAGCTTGGAAGCGGCTGGCTATGGCTACACCTTC.

This clone was seen a handful of times. The genes are TRBV9 and TRBJ2-7; 9 bases are a match to TRBD1. Germline CDR1 is SGDLS and CDR2 is YYNGEE. V lost 5 bases and J lost 3; bases outside the gene matches: 3. CDR3 length: 13 residues. The CDR3 DNA sequence: TGTGCCAGCAGAGCGGACAGGGGCTACGAGCAGTACGTC. The encoded protein is CASRADRGYEQYV.

V gene TRBV7-9 combines with J gene TRBJ2-1; D possibly corresponds to TRBD2 (6 bases). CDR3 length: 16 residues. V was clipped by 3 bases and J by 3 bases, with 15 bases between them. Germline V gene lookup returns CDR1 SEHNR and CDR2 FQNEAQ (reference sequence). The CDR3 sequence is CASSFPRAGGYNEQFF. The CDR3 nucleotides are TGTGCCAGCAGCTTCCCCCGGGCCGGGGGCTACAATGAGCAGTTCTTC.

This clone was picked up a small number of times. The J gene is TRBJ2-3, the V gene TRBV29-1, with D perhaps matching TRBD2 (7 bases). The length of the CDR3 is 19 residues. Trimming took 5 bases from V and 0 from J, leaving 27 bases between them. CDR1 and CDR2 from the germline V gene are SQVTM and ANQGSEA. CDR3 coding DNA: TGCAGCGTTTCCAGTTTTGGGCGGGGGCAGTCATCTAGCACAGATACGCAGTATTTT. Translated, it gives CSVSSFGRGQSSSTDTQYF.

The rearrangement uses TRBV9 and TRBJ2-3, with unresolved D. Germline V gene lookup returns CDR1 SGDLS and CDR2 YYNGEE. The CDR3 spans 14 residues. V was trimmed by 4 bases and J by 0 bases, leaving 9 bases between them. For the CDR3, the DNA is TGTGCCAGCAGCTTGGGGTTGAGCACAGATACGCAGTATTTT. Amino acids: CASSLGLSTDTQYF.

This clone was picked up a small number of times. The rearrangement joins TRBV10-3 to TRBJ2-7; possible D gene TRBD2, 6 bases. The CDR3 contains 14 residues. Trimming pared 6 bases from V and 3 bases from J, leaving 15 bases between. CDR1 and CDR2 from the germline V gene are ENHRY and SYGVKD. CDR3 sequence: CAIRSGEPGYEQYV. For the CDR3, the DNA is TGTGCCATCAGATCGGGAGAGCCAGGCTACGAGCAGTACGTC.

The gene calls are TRBV15 and TRBJ2-1, with D uncertain. Germline lookup yields CDR1 LNHNV and CDR2 YYDKDF (reference sequence). Trimming shortened V by 2 bases and J by 15 bases, and 14 bases separated the two germline ends. The CDR3 runs to 12 residues. This CDR3 is CATSRSPGSTFF. For the CDR3, the DNA is TGTGCCACCAGCAGATCACCAGGCTCAACGTTCTTC. Looking up the rest from reference TRBV15 and TRBJ2-1 gives the full variable domain: DAMVIQNPRYQVTQFGKPVTLSCSQTLNHNVMYWYQQKSSQAPKLLFHYYDKDFNNEADTPDNFQSRRPNTSFCFLDIRSPGLGDTAMYLCATSRSPGSTFFGPGTRLTVL.

The rearrangement uses TRBV7-2 and TRBJ2-7, with a tentative D call TRBD1 (6 bases). Germline lookup yields CDR1 SGHTA and CDR2 FQGNSA. This CDR3 has 15 amino acids. The germline V and J ends were trimmed by 4 bases and 3 bases, with 16 bases remaining between them. The CDR3: CASSSTRQDIYEQYF. The CDR3 DNA reads as TGTGCCAGCAGCTCGACCAGACAGGACATCTACGAGCAGTACTTC. The full variable domain, rest sourced from reference TRBV7-2 and TRBJ2-7, is GAGVSQSPSNKVTEKGKDVELRCDPISGHTALYWYRQSLGQGLEFLIYFQGNSAPDKSGLPSDRFSAERTGGSVSTLTIQRTQQEDSAVYLCASSSTRQDIYEQYFGPGTRLTVT.

This clone showed up just a few times. This may be a read error, as it is one base from a much larger clone. V is TRBV5-4 and J is TRBJ2-2, with unresolved D. CDR1 is SGHNT and CDR2 is YYREEE in the germline V gene (reference sequence). V lost 1 base and J 2 bases, leaving 0 bases between the germline ends. The CDR3 has 12 residues. The DNA of the CDR3 is TGTGCCAGCAGCTTGAACACCGGGGAGCTGTTTTTT. Its protein product is CASSLNTGELFF.

V gene TRBV9 combines with J gene TRBJ2-5; 7 bases are a match to TRBD2. The CDR3 runs to 15 residues. Germline V gene sequence: CDR1 SGDLS, CDR2 YYNGEE. J was trimmed by 2 bases and V by 3 bases; bases with no gene match: 7. DNA for the CDR3: TGTGCCAGCAGCGCCTCTAGCGGTCGACAAGAGACCCAGTACTTC. Its protein is CASSASSGRQETQYF.

This clone was picked up a small number of times. This chain links TRBV19 with TRBJ2-3; D remains unclear. This CDR3 comprises 16 residues. Germline lookup yields CDR1 LNHDA and CDR2 SQIVND (reference sequence). V dropped 3 bases and J dropped 0 bases, with 13 bases sitting between them. The CDR3 loop is CASSMPSQSSTDTQYF. The CDR3 DNA sequence: TGTGCCAGTAGTATGCCTAGTCAGTCTAGCACAGATACGCAGTATTTT. The entire variable domain, with the rest obtained from reference TRBV19 and TRBJ2-3, is as follows: DGGITQSPKYLFRKEGQNVTLSCEQNLNHDAMYWYRQDPGQGLRLIYYSQIVNDFQKGDIAEGYSVSREKKESFPLTVTSAQKNPTAFYLCASSMPSQSSTDTQYFGPGTRLTVL.

This clone appeared a few times. The rearrangement links TRBV7-2 to TRBJ2-7, with D unclear. Trimming left V 3 bases short and J 5 bases short, with 17 bases between. The germline gives CDR1 SGHTA, CDR2 FQGNSA. This CDR3 is built from 15 residues. CDR3 DNA: TGTGCCAGCAGCTTTCAGTCAGGTCCTCCCAACGAGCAGTACTTC. Residues: CASSFQSGPPNEQYF.

The chain joins TRBV4-3 to TRBJ2-6, with D possibly TRBD2 on 6 matching bases. V lost 1 base to trimming and J lost 2 bases, with 21 bases between them. The CDR3 covers 20 residues. Germline CDR1 is LGHNA and CDR2 is YSLEER. Written as DNA, the CDR3 is TGCGCCAGCAGCCAAGTTTTAATAGCGGCTCAATGGGCTGGGGCCAACGTCCTGACTTTC. Protein sequence: CASSQVLIAAQWAGANVLTF.

The chain recombines TRBV25-1 with TRBJ2-3; possibly TRBD1 for D (7 bases). From germline, CDR1 is MGHDK and CDR2 SYGVNS. There are 14 residues in the CDR3. Trimming pared 7 bases from V and 3 bases from J, leaving 14 bases between. The CDR3 nucleotides are TGTGCCAGCACGGGGCAGGGGGGAACAGATACGCAGTATTTT. Its protein product is CASTGQGGTDTQYF. The complete variable domain, with remaining parts taken from reference TRBV25-1 and TRBJ2-3, reads EADIYQTPRYLVIGTGKKITLECSQTMGHDKMYWYQQDPGMELHLIHYSYGVNSTEKGDLSSESTVSRIRTEHFPLTLESARPSHTSQYLCASTGQGGTDTQYFGPGTRLTVL.

The gene calls are TRBV7-9 and TRBJ1-1; the D is unclear. Germline V gene sequence: CDR1 SEHNR, CDR2 FQNEAQ (reference sequence). The V end was cut by 3 bases, the J end by 1 base, with 12 bases between. The CDR3 has 15 residues. The CDR3 DNA reads TGTGCCAGCAGCTTCCTCCGGGAGGAGAACACTGAAGCTTTCTTT. Protein sequence: CASSFLREENTEAFF.

This clone was counted only a few times. The chain employs TRBV5-1 and TRBJ2-1, with 7 nucleotides matching TRBD2. CDR1 is SGHRS and CDR2 is YFSETQ in the germline V gene. V lost 0 bases and J lost 2; bases outside the gene matches: 5. The CDR3 loop spans 16 amino acids. The CDR3 is CASSLVGREPYNEQFF. In DNA form, the CDR3 reads TGCGCCAGCAGCTTGGTAGGGCGGGAGCCCTACAATGAGCAGTTCTTC.

This clone was detected a few times. The genes are TRBV10-3 and TRBJ1-1; unclear D gene. Germline CDR1 and CDR2: ENHRY and SYGVKD. The CDR3 is made up of 13 amino acids. The V end lost 4 bases, the J end lost 0 bases, and 6 bases lay between the germline ends. The CDR3 region has the DNA TGTGCCATCAGTGTGGCAGTGAACACTGAAGCTTTCTTT. It encodes CAISVAVNTEAFF.

This clone has just a few counts. V usage is TRBV19 and J usage is TRBJ2-1, with 9 bases lining up with TRBD2. The V and J ends lost 5 bases and 11 bases, in that order; junction bases with no gene match: 10. Germline values: CDR1 LNHDA, CDR2 SQIVND (reference sequence). This CDR3 spans 14 amino acids. CDR3 sequence: CASSASGINEKQFF. Written as DNA, the CDR3 is TGTGCCAGTAGTGCTAGCGGGATAAATGAGAAGCAGTTCTTC.